The 3 T cell receptor beta chains below were found in one sample sequenced in a study of blood T cells in healthy people across ages. A sample-barcoded 5' primer and a J-beta primer mix were used in a second PCR of roughly 7 to 11 cycles. Each CDR3 protein gets one entry after TCRdb re-called the 5' RACE reads with MiXCR. Here the sample spans approximately 580,000 distinct CDR3 sequences, nearly 25% being singletons. This sample also appeared in a second study, on T cells of mothers and their children.

The sample was blood. These receptors all come from a boy between 5 and 17 years old in good health.

The chain links TRBV5-1 to TRBJ2-5; D gene ambiguous. Trimming left V 3 bases short and J 1 base short, with 13 bases between. CDR1 SGHRS and CDR2 YFSETQ come from the germline V gene. This CDR3 spans 15 amino acids. CDR3 protein: CASSSGAPIQETQYF. CDR3 coding DNA: TGCGCCAGCAGCTCGGGCGCACCAATCCAAGAGACCCAGTACTTC.

This clonotype was seen only a few times. V usage is TRBV6-2 or TRBV6-3 and J usage is TRBJ1-3; D call uncertain. In germline, CDR1 is MNHEY, CDR2 SVGEGT. The CDR3 runs 17 residues. V dropped 7 bases and J dropped 0 bases, with 19 bases sitting between them. CDR3 in DNA: TGTGCCAGCAATGACGGATATGTCGGGAGCTCTGGAAACACCATATATTTT. It translates to CASNDGYVGSSGNTIYF.

This clonotype was observed a few times. The rearrangement joins TRBV10-3 to TRBJ2-1, with D perhaps assigned TRBD1 or TRBD2 (5 bases each). Germline CDR1 and CDR2: ENHRY and SYGVKD. The CDR3 totals 16 residues. V gave up 5 bases and J gave up 0 bases, with 14 bases separating them. The CDR3 DNA reads TGTGCCATCAGTCTCCAGTGGGGGAGCTCCTACAATGAGCAGTTCTTC. Amino acid sequence: CAISLQWGSSYNEQFF.